The T cell receptor (beta chain) under discussion was sequenced for a study of T cell responses to AZD1222 COVID-19 vaccine. Worth noting for this clone: Its antigen is still unknown.

Findings and limits, study-wide: Baseline testing showed seropositivity in only six or seven AZD1222 recipients.

This CDR3 has 15 amino acids. Germline V CDR1 and CDR2: SGHRS, YFSETQ. V was shortened by 5 bases and J by 2 bases, with 11 bases between the two germline ends. Using immunoSEQ multiplex PCR, the repertoire was profiled, and TCRdb retains in-frame clones only, with some absent. The repertoire includes approximately 100,000 clones, around 90% of them detected once, and approximately 8.3% sits in the top ten. The receptor was derived from an adult in good health. The genes are TRBV5-1 and TRBJ1-6; the D gene is possibly TRBD1 (5 bases). The sample in question was peripheral blood, obtained on day 0 of AZD1222 vaccination. The CDR3 region is CASRGPTAYNSPLHF. The CDR3 nucleotides read TGCGCCAGCAGAGGACCGACAGCCTATAATTCACCCCTCCACTTT.